This is a list of T cell receptor beta chains from one sample in a study of vaccination effects on CD4 cells after COVID-19. Clones were sequenced by immunoSEQ multiplex PCR, and TCRdb holds only the in-frame ones, with some missing. The sample carries 41,000 or so clones, roughly 76% recorded once. No antigens are known for them. Sample: CD4+ T cells from PBMCs cultured with HCoV-OC43 spike peptides, taken before COVID-19 vaccination. All receptors derive from a human donor who received a COVID-19 vaccine. Both conserved end residues are part of each CDR3. D genes are given only for firm matches. A clone size is listed for some rows: how often the clone was seen (once, few, many), or a class if it is expanded.

v_call: TRBV4-2; clone_size: -; d_call: TRBD1; j_call: TRBJ1-2; cdr3_length: 14; cdr3_aa: CASSQDSGGRGYTF; cdr3_nt: TGTGCCAGCAGCCAAGATTCAGGGGGACGTGGCTACACCTTC
v_call: TRBV6-5; clone_size: -; d_call: -; j_call: TRBJ1-5; cdr3_length: 15; cdr3_aa: CASRPPLGRNQPQHF; cdr3_nt: TGTGCCAGCAGACCCCCCTTGGGCCGCAATCAGCCCCAGCATTTT
v_call: TRBV6-4; clone_size: -; d_call: -; j_call: TRBJ1-1; cdr3_length: 13; cdr3_aa: CASSRTGNTEAFF; cdr3_nt: TGTGCCAGCAGTAGGACTGGGAACACTGAAGCTTTCTTT
v_call: TRBV7-9; clone_size: -; d_call: -; j_call: TRBJ1-1; cdr3_length: 15; cdr3_aa: CASSLGAAMNTEAFF; cdr3_nt: TGTGCCAGCAGCTTAGGGGCAGCAATGAACACTGAAGCTTTCTTT
v_call: TRBV5-4; clone_size: -; d_call: -; j_call: TRBJ1-4; cdr3_length: 13; cdr3_aa: CASSSAPGEKLFF; cdr3_nt: TGTGCCAGCAGCTCGGCCCCGGGGGAAAAACTGTTTTTT
v_call: TRBV10-3; clone_size: few; d_call: TRBD1; j_call: TRBJ2-7; cdr3_length: 14; cdr3_aa: CASVQGVGASEQYF; cdr3_nt: TGTGCCAGCGTCCAGGGGGTCGGGGCTAGCGAGCAGTACTTC
v_call: TRBV27; clone_size: -; d_call: TRBD1; j_call: TRBJ1-2; cdr3_length: 14; cdr3_aa: CASRRDRGLYGYTF; cdr3_nt: TGTGCCAGCAGGCGGGACAGGGGGCTCTATGGCTACACCTTC
v_call: TRBV28; clone_size: -; d_call: -; j_call: TRBJ1-2; cdr3_length: 13; cdr3_aa: CASSFGGRYGYTF; cdr3_nt: TGTGCCAGCAGTTTTGGGGGGCGGTATGGCTACACCTTC
v_call: TRBV5-4; clone_size: few; d_call: TRBD2; j_call: TRBJ2-7; cdr3_length: 15; cdr3_aa: CASSLSSGSPYEQYF; cdr3_nt: TGTGCCAGCAGCTTGTCTAGCGGGAGCCCCTACGAGCAGTACTTC
v_call: TRBV28; clone_size: -; d_call: TRBD1; j_call: TRBJ1-1; cdr3_length: 15; cdr3_aa: CASSLPQGLGTEAFF; cdr3_nt: TGTGCCAGCAGTTTGCCACAGGGGCTGGGCACTGAAGCTTTCTTT